A single sample gave rise to the 3 T cell receptor beta chains below, sequenced in a study of molecular identifiers for immune sequencing clone quantification. TCRdb independently ran MiXCR on the PCR reads; one entry per CDR3 protein. This table has under 600,000 distinct CDR3 sequences, around 23% appearing once. The sample was naive CD8+ T cells from blood, with Jurkat cell RNA spiked in. The subset is: FACS-sorted CD8+CD4-CCR7+CD45RA+ naive T cells. The receptors come from a human donor in good health. Some libraries in this study had Jurkat cell RNA spiked in.

This clonotype turned up a few times. The chain employs TRBV7-6 and TRBJ2-5; weak D call: TRBD2 (5 bases). Germline CDR1 is SGHVS and CDR2 is FNYEAQ. The V end lost 5 bases, the J end lost 8 bases, and 12 bases lay between the germline ends. The CDR3 loop spans 12 amino acids. The CDR3 loop is CASSNAPGTQYF. The CDR3 DNA follows: TGTGCCAGCAGCAACGCGCCGGGAACCCAGTACTTC.

A few counts support this clonotype. The J gene is TRBJ2-6, the V gene TRBV15; D gene ambiguous. Trimming cost V 0 bases and J 1 base, with 13 bases left between them. The CDR3 totals 18 residues. Germline values: CDR1 LNHNV, CDR2 YYDKDF (reference sequence). The CDR3 DNA follows: TGTGCCACCAGCAGAGATCTCGACGGCACATCTGGGGCCAACGTCCTGACTTTC. Translating gives CATSRDLDGTSGANVLTF.

This clonotype came up many times. The CDR3 here is CASSFTGTDTQYF. As DNA, the CDR3 is TGTGCCAGCAGCTTTACTGGAACAGATACGCAGTATTTT. The rearrangement links TRBV5-6 to TRBJ2-3; D is ambiguous. CDR3 size: 13 residues. Germline CDR1 SGHDT, CDR2 YYEEEE. The V end lost 2 bases, the J end lost 3 bases, and 7 bases lay between the germline ends.